This T cell receptor beta chain appears in the sequencing data of a study of T cell repertoires in cytomegalovirus infection. Turning to the study itself: It was recently identified HLA-C-restricted and well-studied HLA-B-restricted CMV epitopes that the study used. An indication of both CMV infection and matching HLA type came from public TCR beta signatures.

Each CDR3 protein is one row after TCRdb ran MiXCR on the reads. The sample lists about 770,000 distinct CDR3 sequences, almost 30% occurring once. Trimming left V 6 bases short and J 1 base short, with 9 bases between. CDR1 is WSHSY and CDR2 is SAAADI in the germline V gene. This CDR3 region has 14 residues. This clonotype came up a few times. What it binds is unknown. The starting material was cultured CD8+ T cells from PBMCs, obtained from culture after CMV antigen stimulation. The sequence was obtained from a human donor in good health (CMV status not recorded). Some clones in this sample may be carry-over from other donors' samples. The chain combines TRBV10-2 with TRBJ2-2, with D perhaps assigned TRBD1 or TRBD2 (6 bases each). The CDR3 here is CASRGGRNTGELFF. As DNA, the CDR3 is TGCGCCAGCAGAGGGGGGCGGAACACCGGGGAGCTGTTTTTT.